This entry describes one T cell receptor (beta chain). The antigen is undetermined. Assay: immunoSEQ multiplex PCR; the TCRdb copy retains only in-frame clones and omits some. In the table there are around 160,000 clones, 88% of which are singletons. The germline V gene has CDR1 SGHAT and CDR2 FQDESV (reference sequence). CDR3 length equals 16 residues. V was trimmed by 0 bases and J by 1 base, leaving 12 bases between them. These data originate in a study of radiation and T cells in renal cell carcinoma. Study observations and caveats: From baseline, blood top tumor clonotypes peaked at 2 weeks post-radiation.

Noted time point: baseline pretreatment blood. Treatment in this sample: 15 Gy SBRT to primary tumor, nephrectomy 4 weeks later. The tumor was a clear cell renal cell carcinoma. The receptor was derived from a woman in her 70s with renal cell carcinoma. This material consisted of blood, taken from a patient whose treatment included radiotherapy and nephrectomy. This chain uses TRBV11-1 with TRBJ1-1, with a possible D match to TRBD1 (5 bases). The CDR3 nucleotides are TGTGCCAGCAGCTTAGCGACCTCGGGGGGGAACACTGAAGCTTTCTTT. Encoded protein: CASSLATSGGNTEAFF.